One and the same sample provided the 29 T cell receptor beta chains below, sequenced in a study of T cell responses to AZD1222 COVID-19 vaccine. Generated by immunoSEQ multiplex PCR, the TCRdb table keeps only in-frame clones and is missing some. The repertoire consists of some 140,000 clones, with 85% to 90% occurring once and the leading ten covering approximately 5.1%. The material sequenced was peripheral blood, taken on day 0 of MenACWY control vaccination. These receptors originate from an adult in good health.

The J gene is TRBJ2-7, the V gene TRBV30; D unclear. The V gene lost 0 bases and the J gene lost 2 bases, with 8 bases spanning the gap. This CDR3 spans 13 amino acids. Germline V gives CDR1 GTSNPN, CDR2 SVGIG (reference sequence). CDR3 amino acids: CAWSVNTAYEQYF. The CDR3 DNA is TGTGCCTGGAGTGTAAACACCGCCTACGAGCAGTACTTC.

The chain links TRBV2 to TRBJ2-2; D is uncertain. Germline loops: CDR1 SNHLY, CDR2 FYNNEI. The CDR3 length is 15 residues. V lost 8 bases and J lost 0, with 13 bases in between. In DNA, the CDR3 is TGTGCCAGCGCCCCTTCTGCCGCGAACACCGGGGAGCTGTTTTTT. This gives the protein CASAPSAANTGELFF.

The J gene is TRBJ1-5, the V gene TRBV28; 7 bases fit TRBD1. Germline-derived CDR1 and CDR2 are MDHEN and SYDVKM. V lost 6 bases and J lost 7; bases outside the gene matches: 12. CDR3 size: 15 residues. CDR3 bases: TGTGCCAGCAGGAACAACAGGGGAGGTCGACAGCCCCAGCATTTT. This sequence encodes CASRNNRGGRQPQHF.

This clone has a handful of counts. The chain carries TRBV7-9 and TRBJ2-7; TRBD1 matches 12 bases. This CDR3 is built from 14 residues. The V and J ends lost 8 bases and 5 bases, in that order; junction bases with no gene match: 7. Germline assignment: CDR1 SEHNR and CDR2 FQNEAQ (reference sequence). The CDR3 DNA reads TGTGCCAGCCGCCGGGACAGGGGGCTTAACGAGCAGTACTTC. The encoded protein is CASRRDRGLNEQYF.

The V call is TRBV25-1, the J call TRBJ1-2, with 7 bases identical to TRBD1. Germline CDR1 is MGHDK and CDR2 is SYGVNS. The CDR3 spans 14 residues. With 5 bases clipped from V and 5 bases from J, the junction kept 8 bases outside the gene matches. Here the CDR3 reads CASSRTGNFYGYTF. The CDR3 DNA sequence: TGTGCCAGCAGTCGGACAGGAAACTTTTATGGCTACACCTTC.

This clone was recorded only once. The CDR3 loop reads CASSYNLRELFF. DNA for the CDR3: TGTGCCAGCAGCTACAACCTTCGGGAGCTGTTTTTT. The chain joins TRBV7-9 to TRBJ2-2; D is uncertain. Trimming left V 4 bases short and J 9 bases short, with 9 bases between. The germline V gene has CDR1 SEHNR and CDR2 FQNEAQ (reference sequence). The CDR3 consists of 12 residues.

This chain joins TRBV7-8 and TRBJ2-3; 10 bases are a match to TRBD1. Germline V gene lookup returns CDR1 SGHVS and CDR2 FQNEAQ. The trim removed 5 bases at V and 3 bases at J, leaving 8 bases unmatched. The length of the CDR3 is 16 residues. The CDR3 coding sequence is TGTGCCAGCAGCCTATTTGACAGGGGGCGTACAGATACGCAGTATTTT. This gives the protein CASSLFDRGRTDTQYF.

V gene TRBV9 combines with J gene TRBJ2-1; TRBD2 might be the D (6 bases). CDR3 length equals 14 residues. The germline gives CDR1 SGDLS, CDR2 YYNGEE. The ends were cut back, 0 bases at V and 5 bases at J, with 9 bases in the middle. Here the CDR3 reads CASSVAIADNEQFF. DNA for the CDR3: TGTGCCAGCAGCGTAGCTATAGCGGACAATGAGCAGTTCTTC.

The rearrangement joins TRBV10-3 to TRBJ2-2, with TRBD1 matching over 9 bases. Germline values: CDR1 ENHRY, CDR2 SYGVKD. This CDR3 has 14 residues. The V segment lost 8 bases and the J segment 4 bases; nucleotides outside the gene matches: 5. The CDR3 DNA follows: TGTGCCATCTGGGGACAGGGCAGCACCGGGGAGCTGTTTTTT. It translates to CAIWGQGSTGELFF.

This clone was observed a single time. The genes are TRBV6-5 and TRBJ2-7; D remains unclear. Germline loops: CDR1 MNHEY, CDR2 SVGAGI. With 4 bases removed from V and 2 bases from J, the gap between germline ends came to 9 bases. The CDR3 loop spans 13 amino acids. CDR3 nucleotide sequence: TGTGCCAGCAGTTTTAGGGTTACCTACGAGCAGTACTTC. It specifies CASSFRVTYEQYF.

The V gene is TRBV3-1 (or the pseudogene TRBV3-2), the J gene TRBJ1-4; D not certain. V shed 1 base and J shed 13 bases, with 10 bases lying between them. This CDR3 is 12 amino acids long. CDR1 and CDR2 from the germline V gene are LGHDT and YNNKEL (reference sequence). In DNA form, the CDR3 reads TGTGCCAGCAGCCAAGCGGGATATAGACTGTTTTTT. Translation: CASSQAGYRLFF.

The chain couples TRBV7-2 to TRBJ1-1; possibly TRBD1 for D (6 bases). The CDR3 totals 13 residues. V was pared by 7 bases and J by 7 bases, with 16 bases between. Germline assignment: CDR1 SGHTA and CDR2 FQGNSA. Written as DNA, the CDR3 is TGTGCCAGCACCCACCCGGGGGGCCGTGAAGCTTTCTTT. The encoded protein is CASTHPGGREAFF.

The chain recombines TRBV7-2 with TRBJ1-2; maybe TRBD1 (5 bases). Deletions cut 5 bases from V and 8 bases from J, with 18 bases between. CDR1 is SGHTA, CDR2 FQGNSA, per germline. The CDR3 contains 14 residues. The CDR3 bases are TGTGCCAGCAGCCCGGGGGTAAGAAGCAAAGGCTACACCTTC. It specifies CASSPGVRSKGYTF.

The chain recombines TRBV11-3 with TRBJ1-2; TRBD1 matches 8 bases. Looked up from germline, CDR1 is SGHNT and CDR2 is YENEEA. The CDR3 covers 15 residues. V dropped 1 base and J dropped 4; count of bases not matched to a gene: 5. The CDR3: CASSLGSGQGYGYTF. The DNA for the CDR3 is TGTGCCAGCAGCTTAGGCTCTGGACAGGGCTATGGCTACACCTTC.

The chain is built from TRBV5-1 and TRBJ2-3; 9 nucleotides agree with TRBD2. This CDR3 region has 16 residues. Germline CDR1 and CDR2: SGHRS and YFSETQ. Unmatched junction bases numbered 6, after V lost 0 bases and J lost 4 bases. The CDR3 coding sequence is TGCGCCAGCAGCTTGGTCCCTAGCGGGAACCCAGATACGCAGTATTTT. As protein: CASSLVPSGNPDTQYF. Based on the CDR3 plus reference TRBV5-1 and TRBJ2-3, the full variable domain is KAGVTQTPRYLIKTRGQQVTLSCSPISGHRSVSWYQQTPGQGLQFLFEYFSETQRNKGNFPGRFSGRQFSNSRSEMNVSTLELGDSALYLCASSLVPSGNPDTQYFGPGTRLTVL.

Only a few counts were recorded for this clone. The chain carries TRBV29-1 and TRBJ2-1, with D maybe TRBD1 (5 bases). Germline V gene sequence: CDR1 SQVTM, CDR2 ANQGSEA. Between the trimmed V and J ends, which lost 4 bases and 13 bases, there was a span of 14 bases. CDR3 length: 11 amino acids. CDR3 nucleotides: TGCAGCGTTGCAGGGTCGAAATTCCAGTTCTTC. Translating it yields CSVAGSKFQFF.

This clone was picked up a small number of times. The rearrangement links TRBV19 to TRBJ2-2; D assignment may be TRBD1 or TRBD2 (6 bases each). Germline V CDR1 and CDR2: LNHDA, SQIVND (reference sequence). The CDR3 has 13 amino acids. The CDR3 coding sequence is TGTGCAGGAGGGGGACGGGGCACCGGGGAGCTGTTTTTT. Protein: CAGGGRGTGELFF.

A few counts support this clone. The V gene is TRBV7-2, the J gene TRBJ1-1; D remains ambiguous. Trimming took off 5 bases at V and 0 bases at J, with 10 bases between the two ends. The CDR3 loop spans 14 amino acids. The V gene's germline CDR1 is SGHTA and CDR2 FQGNSA. This CDR3 reads CASSRWGVNTEAFF. The CDR3 nucleotides read TGTGCCAGCAGCCGCTGGGGTGTGAACACTGAAGCTTTCTTT.

CDR3 sequence: CASSPGRQFKTGELFF. For the CDR3, the DNA is TGTGCCAGTAGTCCCGGACGCCAGTTTAAGACCGGGGAGCTGTTTTTT. The chain employs TRBV19 and TRBJ2-2; D unresolved. The CDR3 consists of 16 residues. V lost 5 bases and J lost 5, with 18 bases in between. From germline, CDR1 is LNHDA and CDR2 SQIVND (reference sequence).

The V gene is TRBV7-2, the J gene TRBJ1-5; D is unclear. V lost 4 bases and J 0 bases, leaving 10 bases between the germline ends. The CDR3 consists of 15 residues. Germline CDR1 reads SGHTA; CDR2 reads FQGNSA. Here the CDR3 DNA reads TGTGCCAGCAGCTCGTACACGGATAGCAATCAGCCCCAGCATTTT. Its translation: CASSSYTDSNQPQHF.

This chain joins TRBV4-2 and TRBJ1-6; possible D gene TRBD1, 5 bases. V was cut by 4 bases and J by 5 bases, with 18 bases left in between. This CDR3 comprises 17 residues. Germline V CDR1 and CDR2: LGHNA, YNFKEQ. This CDR3 reads CASSPVGGIPHNSPLHF. In DNA form, the CDR3 reads TGTGCCAGCAGCCCAGTGGGGGGGATCCCCCATAATTCACCCCTCCACTTT.

This clone was found a few times. The chain employs TRBV11-2 and TRBJ1-6; D uncertain. This CDR3 contains 14 residues. Trimming stripped 5 bases from V and 8 bases from J, with 13 bases between. Germline CDR1 reads SGHAT; CDR2 reads FQNNGV. CDR3 amino acids: CASSTSISDSPLHF. DNA for the CDR3: TGTGCCAGCAGCACATCAATCTCCGATTCACCCCTCCACTTT.

V and J are TRBV27 and TRBJ1-4; possibly TRBD1 for D (5 bases). Trimming removed 6 bases at V and 11 bases at J, with 16 bases between. CDR3 size: 13 residues. The V gene's germline CDR1 is MNHEY and CDR2 SMNVEV (reference sequence). The CDR3 DNA is TGTGCCAGCAGATTGACAGTAGGAGCGAAACTGTTTTTT. Protein: CASRLTVGAKLFF.

The chain links TRBV7-3 to TRBJ2-3; 10 bases agree with TRBD2. V gave up 3 bases and J gave up 6 bases; unmatched junction bases: 9. CDR1 and CDR2 (germline): SGHTA, FQGTGA. The CDR3 contains 16 residues. CDR3 coding DNA: TGTGCCAGCAGCTTCCGTCTAGCGGGAGACGGGGATACGCAGTATTTT. Translated: CASSFRLAGDGDTQYF.

This chain connects TRBV6-5 to TRBJ2-2, with 8 nucleotides matching TRBD1. Germline V gene sequence: CDR1 MNHEY, CDR2 SVGAGI. V was pared by 10 bases and J by 4 bases, with 11 bases of the junction left unmatched. There are 15 residues in the CDR3. The DNA of the CDR3 is TGTGCCACCTTTAATTCAGGGGGCGGCACCGGGGAGCTGTTTTTT. Translated, it gives CATFNSGGGTGELFF.

The chain is built from TRBV24-1 and TRBJ1-1, with D maybe TRBD1 (5 bases). In germline, CDR1 is KGHDR, CDR2 SFDVKD. The CDR3 is 16 amino acids. V was cut by 3 bases and J by 4 bases, with 17 bases left in between. CDR3 nucleotides: TGTGCCACCAGTGATGCTCAACACGCAGGGCGCACTGAAGCTTTCTTT. Residues: CATSDAQHAGRTEAFF.

The chain couples TRBV7-2 to TRBJ1-5; maybe TRBD1 (5 bases). Trimming took off 1 base at V and 2 bases at J, with 12 bases between the two ends. This CDR3 region has 16 residues. Germline CDR1 SGHTA, CDR2 FQGNSA. CDR3 protein: CASSLVAGGGNQPQHF. The CDR3 bases are TGTGCCAGCAGCTTAGTAGCGGGGGGTGGCAATCAGCCCCAGCATTTT.

The gene calls are TRBV18 and TRBJ1-4, with D uncertain. The V end lost 4 bases, the J end lost 8 bases, and 5 bases lay between the germline ends. The CDR3 consists of 11 residues. CDR1 is KGHSH and CDR2 is LQKENI in the germline V gene. CDR3 amino acids: CASSREEKLFF. Written as DNA, the CDR3 is TGTGCCAGCTCACGTGAGGAAAAACTGTTTTTT.

The rearrangement uses TRBV7-8 and TRBJ2-5, with 10 bases aligning to TRBD2. The CDR3 runs 18 residues. The germline V gene has CDR1 SGHVS and CDR2 FQNEAQ. Trimming cost V 0 bases and J 5 bases; bases outside gene matches: 12. CDR3 nucleotide sequence: TGTGCCAGCAGCTTAGCGCTTGGGGAGCGGGGGGGCCTCGAGACCCAGTACTTC. Translated, it gives CASSLALGERGGLETQYF.